Shown below are 5 T cell receptor beta chains from a single sample sequenced in a study of cytomegalovirus exposure and HLA in healthy donors (dated by TCRdb to about 2017). The library was made by the immunoSEQ multiplex PCR assay. For the multiplex PCR, a mixture combining 60 forward primers for TCR Vbeta segments and 13 reverse primers for TCR Jbeta segments was used. In TCRdb, the immuneACCESS table is reduced to in-frame sequences with V and J assigned. These tables do not hold every clone; where another copy was compared, an unresolved V gene accounts for under half, and the others remain unexplained. The sample records about 68,000 clones, 75% to 90% of which are singletons. Jointly, the top ten make up 5% to 8.5% of the sample. Sequenced material: PBMCs. Every receptor here comes from a human donor in good health.

The chain recombines TRBV7-6 with TRBJ1-4; 9 bases align to TRBD1. Trimming at V came to 5 bases and at J to 5 bases, leaving 12 bases not matched to a gene. CDR1 is SGHVS and CDR2 is FNYEAQ in the germline V gene. The CDR3 totals 17 residues. The CDR3 DNA reads as TGTGCCAGCAGCCCACACGGGACAGGGTACGGCAATGAAAAACTGTTTTTT. Protein: CASSPHGTGYGNEKLFF.

The rearrangement links TRBV7-6 to TRBJ2-5; 14 bases are a match to TRBD2. The CDR3 contains 16 residues. V was pared by 5 bases and J by 4 bases, with 6 bases of the junction left unmatched. Germline-derived CDR1 and CDR2 are SGHVS and FNYEAQ. CDR3 in DNA: TGTGCCAGCAGCCTGGGACTAGCGGGGGCCGGAGAGACCCAGTACTTC. Its protein is CASSLGLAGAGETQYF.

V is TRBV28 and J is TRBJ1-2; 8 bases agree with TRBD1. In germline, CDR1 is MDHEN, CDR2 SYDVKM. V lost 6 bases to trimming and J lost 7 bases; unmatched junction nucleotides: 7. The CDR3 is made up of 13 amino acids. The CDR3 region has the DNA TGTGCCAGCAGCACCAGGGGGCGGCGTGGCTACACCTTC. It is translated as CASSTRGRRGYTF.

CDR3 region: CSVDIQGKDGYTF. CDR3 nucleotides: TGCAGCGTTGATATACAGGGGAAGGATGGCTACACCTTC. V gene TRBV29-1 combines with J gene TRBJ1-2; 7 bases match TRBD1. The germline V gene encodes CDR1 SQVTM and CDR2 ANQGSEA. Trimming at V came to 3 bases and at J to 6 bases, leaving 7 bases not matched to a gene. The length of the CDR3 is 13 residues.

The V gene is TRBV4-1, the J gene TRBJ2-7, with TRBD2 matching 8 bases. The germline gives CDR1 MGHRA, CDR2 YSYEKL. CDR3 size: 16 residues. The V gene end was trimmed by 0 bases and the J gene end by 3 bases; junction bases not matched to a gene: 7. The DNA for the CDR3 is TGCGCCAGCAGCCAAGACAACGGGGGGGCCCTCTACGAGCAGTACTTC. Protein: CASSQDNGGALYEQYF.